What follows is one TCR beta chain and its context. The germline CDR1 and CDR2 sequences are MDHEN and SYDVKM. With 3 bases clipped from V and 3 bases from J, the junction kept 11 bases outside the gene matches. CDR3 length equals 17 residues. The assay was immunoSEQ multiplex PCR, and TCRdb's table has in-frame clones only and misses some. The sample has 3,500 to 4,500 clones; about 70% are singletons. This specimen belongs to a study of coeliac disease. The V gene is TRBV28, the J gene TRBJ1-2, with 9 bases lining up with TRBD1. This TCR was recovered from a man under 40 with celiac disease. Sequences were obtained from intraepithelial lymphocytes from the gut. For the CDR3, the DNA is TGTGCCAGCAGTTTTTCCTTCGGACAGGGGACAGACTATGGCTACACCTTC. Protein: CASSFSFGQGTDYGYTF.